This TCR beta chain was sequenced in a study of T cell repertoires in cytomegalovirus infection. The overall study: Indicated by public TCR beta signatures were CMV infection and matching HLA type.

TCRdb recomputed calls from the reads with MiXCR, one row per CDR3 protein. The table records some 350,000 distinct CDR3 sequences, roughly 28% of them present only once. Broader study findings: CMV-specific HLA-C-restricted TCR beta clonotypes dominated the ex vivo response.

CDR3 length equals 13 residues. Per germline, CDR1 MNHEY and CDR2 SVGEGT. The V segment lost 7 bases and the J segment 3 bases; nucleotides outside the gene matches: 4. This clonotype was observed a handful of times. Its antigen is unknown. Source: cultured PBMCs, taken from culture after CMV antigen stimulation. This receptor was obtained from a human donor in good health (CMV status not recorded). Some clones in this sample may be carry-over from other donors' samples. The chain uses TRBV6-2 or TRBV6-3 and TRBJ2-7; 9 bases are a match to TRBD2. The CDR3 reads CASTRGGVYEQYF. In DNA form, the CDR3 reads TGTGCCAGCACCCGCGGGGGGGTCTACGAGCAGTACTTC.